The entry below describes one T cell receptor (beta chain). Its specificity is unknown. The data originate from a study of T cell responses to AZD1222 COVID-19 vaccine. Turning to the study itself: Pooled in the analysis were second doses at about 4 or about 12 weeks.

The method was immunoSEQ multiplex PCR; TCRdb's version includes in-frame clones alone and lacks a portion of them. Here the sample spans over 95,000 clones, approximately 88% being singletons. The CDR3 runs to 16 residues. Trimming pared 0 bases from V and 4 bases from J, leaving 14 bases between. Germline-derived CDR1 and CDR2 are SGHRS and YFSETQ. Broader study findings: Along spike, vaccine-associated CD4 TCRs were found throughout, with dominance at 160-218 and 743-854. A rise in Spike-specific TCR breadth and depth followed two AZD1222 doses. Sampling that yielded the repertoires occurred only after the peak T cell response.

The sample consisted of peripheral blood, taken on day 0 of AZD1222 vaccination. This clonotype was sampled from an adult in good health. V is TRBV5-1 and J is TRBJ1-3; TRBD1 is a possible D gene (5 bases). CDR3 residues: CASSLDGQGEGNTIYF. DNA for the CDR3: TGCGCCAGCAGCTTGGATGGGCAGGGAGAAGGAAACACCATATATTTT.